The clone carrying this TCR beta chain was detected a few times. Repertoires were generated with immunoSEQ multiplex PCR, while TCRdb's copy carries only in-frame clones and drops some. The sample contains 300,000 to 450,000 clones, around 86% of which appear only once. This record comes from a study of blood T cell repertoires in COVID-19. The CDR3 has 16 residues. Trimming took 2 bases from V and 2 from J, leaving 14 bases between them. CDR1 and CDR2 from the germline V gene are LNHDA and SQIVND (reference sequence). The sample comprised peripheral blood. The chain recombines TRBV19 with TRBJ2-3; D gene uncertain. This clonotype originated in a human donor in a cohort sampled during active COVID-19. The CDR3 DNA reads TGTGCCAGTAGTATATTTTCTACAGAAGACACAGATACGCAGTATTTT. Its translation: CASSIFSTEDTDTQYF.